This T cell receptor beta chain was identified in a study of control samples from healthy donors and cancer patients. The length of the CDR3 is 17 residues. Germline V lookup: CDR1 SGHRS, CDR2 YFSETQ. With 4 bases clipped from V and 2 bases from J, the junction kept 15 bases outside the gene matches. Sequencing was performed with immunoSEQ multiplex PCR; in TCRdb, only in-frame clones are kept and a portion is missing. The sample includes 120,000 to 150,000 clones, about 91% of them seen just once. The sequence was collected from a man under 40 in good health. The V call is TRBV5-1, the J call TRBJ2-7, with 7 bases matching TRBD1. Sequencing was carried out using blood. The CDR3 DNA follows: TGCGCCAGCAGCAAAAACCCGGGACAGACAAGACCCTACGAGCAGTACTTC. Protein product: CASSKNPGQTRPYEQYF.